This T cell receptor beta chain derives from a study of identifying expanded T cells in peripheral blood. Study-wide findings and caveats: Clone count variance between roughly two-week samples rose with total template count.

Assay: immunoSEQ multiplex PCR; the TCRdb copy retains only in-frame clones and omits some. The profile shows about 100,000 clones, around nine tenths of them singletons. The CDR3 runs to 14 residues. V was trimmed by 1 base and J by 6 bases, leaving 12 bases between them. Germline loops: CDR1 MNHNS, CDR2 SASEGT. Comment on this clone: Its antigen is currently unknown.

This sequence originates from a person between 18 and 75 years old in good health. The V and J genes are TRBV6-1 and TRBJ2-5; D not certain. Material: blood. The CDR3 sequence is CASSEEGSIQTQYF. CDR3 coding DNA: TGTGCCAGCAGTGAAGAGGGCAGTATCCAGACCCAGTACTTC.